The source of this TCR beta chain is a study of beta chain features in type 1 diabetes. General study points: There was a moderate but significant shortening of TCRB CDR3s in all four CD4+ subsets of Type 1 diabetes patients. A closer apparent resemblance between naive, central memory and Treg TCRB repertoires was seen in patients than in healthy donors.

A remark on this clone: The antigen is unknown.

cDNA synthesis used the whole RNA isolate, giving expressed TCRB sequences. An average around 3.5 million reads came from naive, central memory and regulatory T cell samples. Clones were sequenced by immunoSEQ multiplex PCR, and TCRdb holds only the in-frame ones, with some missing. In the table there are 300,000 to 350,000 clones, 8% of which are singletons. The specimen was central memory CD4+ T cells from blood. This receptor was taken from a woman aged 18-29 years in good health.

This CDR3 reads CSVFKRDRTTLTDTQYF. The CDR3 DNA follows: TGCAGCGTTTTCAAAAGGGACAGAACGACCCTCACAGATACGCAGTATTTT. This chain uses TRBV29-1 with TRBJ2-3; 7 bases line up with TRBD1. Germline CDR1 SQVTM, CDR2 ANQGSEA. The CDR3 length is 17 residues. With 5 bases clipped from V and 2 bases from J, the junction kept 16 bases outside the gene matches.